This entry lists 27 T cell receptor beta chains sequenced from one sample in a study of T-cell memory formation after mild COVID-19. Each CDR3 protein is one row after TCRdb ran MiXCR on the 5' RACE reads. Of approximately 300,000 distinct CDR3 sequences in the sample, about a sixth were seen once. Source material: PBMCs or a T cell subset sorted from them (not recorded which). Receptors originate from a man between 18 and 35 years old who had mild COVID-19 (a few samples of this study predate the infection). Cell type and time point are not known.

This clonotype came up a few times. The J gene is TRBJ1-1, the V gene TRBV5-1; TRBD1 might be the D (6 bases). Trimming removed 4 bases from V and 1 base from J, with 17 bases in between. Germline V gene data show CDR1 as SGHRS and CDR2 as YFSETQ. The CDR3 has 16 amino acids. The CDR3 DNA reads as TGCGCCAGCAGCCCGCTGAGGGGGATGCAGAACACTGAAGCTTTCTTT. As protein: CASSPLRGMQNTEAFF. Together with reference TRBV5-1 and TRBJ1-1, the CDR3 gives the full variable domain: KAGVTQTPRYLIKTRGQQVTLSCSPISGHRSVSWYQQTPGQGLQFLFEYFSETQRNKGNFPGRFSGRQFSNSRSEMNVSTLELGDSALYLCASSPLRGMQNTEAFFGQGTRLTVV.

This clonotype was seen many times. The chain is built from TRBV28 and TRBJ2-7; either TRBD1 or TRBD2 may supply D (5 bases each). Trimming removed 7 bases from V and 6 bases from J, with 19 bases in between. CDR1 is MDHEN and CDR2 is SYDVKM in the germline V gene. CDR3 length: 14 residues. The CDR3: CASTSPGRGGEQYV. The CDR3, as DNA: TGTGCCAGCACCTCGCCGGGACGGGGCGGCGAGCAGTACGTC.

V is TRBV13 and J is TRBJ2-3; 10 bases fit TRBD2. Germline-derived CDR1 and CDR2 are PRHDT and FYEKMQ (reference sequence). After removal of 5 bases from V and 4 bases from J, the junction contained 12 bases not matched to a gene. The CDR3 totals 17 residues. The CDR3 DNA reads TGTGCCAGCAGCGCGACCCCGGGACTAGCGCTTCCAGATACGCAGTATTTT. Translated: CASSATPGLALPDTQYF. Full variable domain (rest looked up from reference TRBV13 and TRBJ2-3): AAGVIQSPRHLIKEKRETATLKCYPIPRHDTVYWYQQGPGQDPQFLISFYEKMQSDKGSIPDRFSAQQFSDYHSELNMSSLELGDSALYFCASSATPGLALPDTQYFGPGTRLTVL.

This clonotype was seen only a few times. The chain employs TRBV7-3 and TRBJ2-1, with 7 bases aligning to TRBD2. Germline loops: CDR1 SGHTA, CDR2 FQGTGA. Trimming removed 2 bases from V and 5 bases from J; junction bases left unmatched: 3. This CDR3 has 14 amino acids. In DNA, the CDR3 is TGTGCCAGCAGCTTAGCGGGGGAGAACAATGAGCAGTTCTTC. It is translated as CASSLAGENNEQFF. The full variable domain, rest sourced from reference TRBV7-3 and TRBJ2-1, is GAGVSQTPSNKVTEKGKYVELRCDPISGHTALYWYRQSLGQGPEFLIYFQGTGAADDSGLPNDRFFAVRPEGSVSTLKIQRTERGDSAVYLCASSLAGENNEQFFGPGTRLTVL.

The gene calls are TRBV3-1 and TRBJ2-7, with a tentative D call TRBD1 (6 bases). The germline V and J ends were trimmed by 4 bases and 3 bases, with 16 bases remaining between them. Germline lookup yields CDR1 LGHDT and CDR2 YNNKEL (reference sequence). This CDR3 is 15 amino acids long. CDR3 residues: CASSPGTPQGYEQYF. The CDR3 DNA follows: TGTGCCAGCAGCCCCGGGACACCTCAGGGCTACGAGCAGTACTTC.

The chain employs TRBV6-5 and TRBJ1-1; possibly TRBD1 for D (5 bases). Germline CDR1 is MNHEY and CDR2 is SVGAGI. V was clipped by 6 bases and J by 5 bases, with 19 bases between them. This CDR3 region has 15 residues. CDR3 DNA: TGTGCCAGCAGCCGGTCATGGCAGGGTGGGACTGAAGCTTTCTTT. Amino acid sequence: CASSRSWQGGTEAFF.

This clonotype was observed at least ten times. The rearrangement links TRBV18 to TRBJ1-1, with D hard to call. CDR1 is KGHSH, CDR2 LQKENI, per germline. V was pared by 5 bases and J by 1 base, with 11 bases between. The CDR3 has 14 amino acids. For the CDR3, the DNA is TGTGCCAGCTCAAGAGGCGCCCAGAACACTGAAGCTTTCTTT. Translating it yields CASSRGAQNTEAFF.

V gene TRBV28 combines with J gene TRBJ2-7, with 9 bases that match TRBD1. Germline V lookup: CDR1 MDHEN, CDR2 SYDVKM. This CDR3 comprises 15 residues. V lost 5 bases to trimming and J lost 3 bases; unmatched junction nucleotides: 8. As DNA, the CDR3 is TGTGCCAGCAGTCCCGGGACAGGGAGGGTCTACGAGCAGTACGTC. This sequence encodes CASSPGTGRVYEQYV.

The rearrangement uses TRBV11-2 and TRBJ2-2; D gene uncertain. Per the germline V gene, CDR1 is SGHAT and CDR2 is FQNNGV. V dropped 4 bases and J dropped 5 bases, with 5 bases sitting between them. The CDR3 is 12 residues long. The CDR3 DNA sequence: TGTGCCAGCAGCTCGAGTACCGGGGAGCTGTTTTTT. It translates to CASSSSTGELFF.

This clonotype appeared a few times. This rearrangement joins TRBV7-2 to TRBJ1-2; 8 bases fit TRBD1. This CDR3 has 17 amino acids. Germline CDR1 SGHTA, CDR2 FQGNSA. Unmatched junction bases numbered 10, after V lost 1 base and J lost 3 bases. The CDR3 bases are TGTGCCAGCAGCTTAGTCTTCCGGACAGGGAGTCACTATGGCTACACCTTC. Amino acid sequence: CASSLVFRTGSHYGYTF.

This chain links TRBV7-9 with TRBJ1-3; no definite D call. The CDR3 runs to 15 residues. In germline, CDR1 is SEHNR, CDR2 FQNEAQ (reference sequence). V gave up 5 bases and J gave up 2 bases, with 13 bases separating them. In DNA, the CDR3 is TGTGCCAGCAGCGGGAGACAAGAAGCTGGAAACACCATATATTTT. It specifies CASSGRQEAGNTIYF.

The V gene is TRBV15, the J gene TRBJ1-1, with D possibly TRBD1 on 5 matching bases. The germline V and J ends were trimmed by 4 bases and 4 bases, with 13 bases remaining between them. CDR1 is LNHNV and CDR2 is YYDKDF in the germline V gene (reference sequence). This CDR3 is 14 amino acids long. CDR3 DNA sequence: TGTGCCACCAGCACCGGGACGAAGGCCACTGAAGCTTTCTTT. Its translation is CATSTGTKATEAFF.

This clonotype was picked up a small number of times. The chain is built from TRBV6-5 and TRBJ2-3; D perhaps matches TRBD2 (5 bases). The CDR3 contains 12 residues. Germline lookup yields CDR1 MNHEY and CDR2 SVGAGI. Trimming took off 8 bases at V and 4 bases at J, with 10 bases between the two ends. The CDR3 sequence: CASGLAPDTQYF. CDR3 nucleotide sequence: TGTGCCAGCGGGCTAGCACCAGATACGCAGTATTTT.

This rearrangement joins TRBV20-1 to TRBJ1-6; 9 bases are shared with TRBD1. This CDR3 has 15 residues. CDR1 is DFQATT and CDR2 is SNEGSKA in the germline V gene (reference sequence). The V gene end was trimmed by 1 base and the J gene end by 5 bases; junction bases not matched to a gene: 3. CDR3 nucleotides: TGCAGTGCTAGAGCTGGGACAGGGAATAATTCACCCCTCCACTTT. Residues: CSARAGTGNNSPLHF.

A few counts support this clonotype. In DNA form, the CDR3 reads TGTGCCTGGATAAGTACAGATTTTAACTATGGCTACACCTTC. This translates into CAWISTDFNYGYTF. The V call is TRBV30, the J call TRBJ1-2; D is unclear. This CDR3 region has 14 residues. Trimming removed 4 bases at V and 1 base at J, with 13 bases between. Germline CDR1 is GTSNPN and CDR2 is SVGIG (reference sequence).

This clonotype was detected a few times. This rearrangement joins TRBV6-5 to TRBJ1-2; D remains unclear. CDR3 size: 12 residues. Germline CDR1 and CDR2: MNHEY and SVGAGI. The V end lost 2 bases, the J end lost 8 bases, and 9 bases lay between the germline ends. The CDR3 bases are TGTGCCAGCAGTTACGGCGCCGGGGGCTACACCTTC. It specifies CASSYGAGGYTF.

This chain uses TRBV6-2 or TRBV6-3 with TRBJ2-2, with D possibly matching TRBD2 (5 bases). V dropped 0 bases and J dropped 6 bases, with 11 bases sitting between them. The germline CDR1 and CDR2 sequences are MNHEY and SVGEGT. This CDR3 is built from 15 residues. The CDR3 nucleotides read TGTGCCAGCAGTTACTCGGCTCAGGAGGCCGGGGAGCTGTTTTTT. This codes for CASSYSAQEAGELFF.

The chain joins TRBV7-3 to TRBJ1-1; TRBD1 might be the D (5 bases). The germline V gene has CDR1 SGHTA and CDR2 FQGTGA. The V gene lost 1 base and the J gene lost 4 bases, with 7 bases spanning the gap. The CDR3 covers 13 residues. CDR3 in DNA: TGTGCCAGCAGCTTAATCCAGGGCACTGAAGCTTTCTTT. It codes for CASSLIQGTEAFF.

A few counts support this clonotype. This chain links TRBV25-1 with TRBJ2-2; D gene ambiguous. CDR3 length equals 14 residues. The V gene lost 4 bases and the J gene lost 5 bases, with 11 bases spanning the gap. Per the germline V gene, CDR1 is MGHDK and CDR2 is SYGVNS. The CDR3 reads CASSVQGLTGELFF. The CDR3 DNA follows: TGTGCCAGCAGTGTGCAAGGGCTTACCGGGGAGCTGTTTTTT.

The gene calls are TRBV7-9 and TRBJ1-2; D is uncertain. The length of the CDR3 is 14 residues. The germline gives CDR1 SEHNR, CDR2 FQNEAQ (reference sequence). V was pared by 5 bases and J by 4 bases, with 14 bases between. The CDR3 region has the DNA TGTGCCAGCAGCCAAGTTGGACGTCTCTATGGCTACACCTTC. Residues: CASSQVGRLYGYTF.

This clonotype came up many times. The chain has TRBV4-3 and TRBJ2-5, with D unclear. V lost 3 bases and J lost 5, with 10 bases in between. The CDR3 length is 13 residues. Germline V gene sequence: CDR1 LGHNA, CDR2 YSLEER. This CDR3 reads CASSQGPRETQYF. The CDR3 DNA is TGCGCCAGCAGCCAGGGTCCCAGGGAGACCCAGTACTTC.

The V gene is TRBV7-8, the J gene TRBJ2-3, with D perhaps TRBD1 or TRBD2 (5 bases each). The germline CDR1 and CDR2 sequences are SGHVS and FQNEAQ. V lost 0 bases, J lost 3 bases, and 10 bases lay in between. This CDR3 comprises 15 residues. CDR3 sequence: CASSLAGARTDTQYF. CDR3 in DNA: TGTGCCAGCAGCTTAGCCGGGGCCAGGACAGATACGCAGTATTTT.

The chain recombines TRBV29-1 with TRBJ2-7, with D hard to call. The germline V gene has CDR1 SQVTM and CDR2 ANQGSEA. The ends were cut back, 6 bases at V and 3 bases at J, with 12 bases in the middle. This CDR3 has 12 amino acids. The CDR3 DNA sequence: TGCAGCGTGGTAACCGAGATCTACGAGCAGTACGTC. Its protein product is CSVVTEIYEQYV.

This clonotype was counted between two and nine times. The V call is TRBV5-1, the J call TRBJ2-5; possibly TRBD2 for D (7 bases). Germline V CDR1 and CDR2: SGHRS, YFSETQ. CDR3 length: 15 amino acids. The ends were cut back, 2 bases at V and 1 base at J, with 12 bases in the middle. CDR3 amino acids: CASSFRGAVQETQYF. DNA of the CDR3: TGCGCCAGCAGCTTTCGGGGGGCCGTCCAAGAGACCCAGTACTTC.

This clonotype was seen a few times. The rearrangement links TRBV28 to TRBJ1-1; 9 bases are shared with TRBD1. CDR3 length: 16 amino acids. CDR1 is MDHEN, CDR2 SYDVKM, per germline. The J segment lost 5 bases and the V segment lost 6 bases, leaving 13 bases of the junction unmatched. The CDR3 loop reads CASRSGTGFMRTEAFF. Written as DNA, the CDR3 is TGTGCCAGCAGATCCGGGACAGGGTTTATGAGGACTGAAGCTTTCTTT. Full variable domain (remainder filled in from reference TRBV28 and TRBJ1-1): DVKVTQSSRYLVKRTGEKVFLECVQDMDHENMFWYRQDPGLGLRLIYFSYDVKMKEKGDIPEGYSVSREKKERFSLILESASTNQTSMYLCASRSGTGFMRTEAFFGQGTRLTVV.

The chain has TRBV7-2 and TRBJ2-7, with TRBD1 identical over 10 bases. In germline, CDR1 is SGHTA, CDR2 FQGNSA. The CDR3 totals 15 residues. Trimming took 4 bases from V and 3 from J; bases not matched to a gene: 6. CDR3 amino acids: CASSYLGTGVYEQYF. Here the CDR3 DNA reads TGTGCCAGCAGCTACCTGGGGACAGGGGTCTACGAGCAGTACTTC.

There are a few counts of this clonotype. V gene TRBV5-4 combines with J gene TRBJ1-1; no clear D. Per the germline V gene, CDR1 is SGHNT and CDR2 is YYREEE (reference sequence). There are 14 residues in the CDR3. Trimming stripped 1 base from V and 0 bases from J, with 7 bases between. In DNA, the CDR3 is TGTGCCAGCAGCTTGTCTATCATGAACACTGAAGCTTTCTTT. This translates into CASSLSIMNTEAFF.